What follows is one T cell receptor beta chain and its context. The V gene end was trimmed by 3 bases and the J gene end by 1 base; junction bases not matched to a gene: 9. The germline CDR1 and CDR2 sequences are ENHRY and SYGVKD. The length of the CDR3 is 16 residues. The record originates from a study of blood T cell repertoires in COVID-19. Overall study: T cells, B-cell-depleted T cells, or PBMCs supplied cDNA or gDNA.

Measured with immunoSEQ multiplex PCR; TCRdb has only the in-frame clones, and not every one. Of roughly 80,000 clones in the sample, 88% were seen once. The TCR was taken from a human donor in a cohort sampled during active COVID-19. The V gene is TRBV10-3, the J gene TRBJ2-7; 7 bases agree with TRBD2. The source material was peripheral blood. The CDR3 is CAISDAGEALSYEQYF. CDR3 coding DNA: TGTGCCATCAGTGACGCGGGAGAAGCCCTTTCCTACGAGCAGTACTTC.